This TCR beta chain was recorded in a study of CXCR3-negative and CXCR3-positive naive CD8 T cells. The study's findings and limits: Naive cells with CXCR3 showed TRB CDR3s that were more hydrophobic than those in CXCR3-negative naive cells.

CDR3 length: 13 residues. Details on this clonotype: Its antigen is unidentified.

In preparing the TRB cDNA libraries, 5' RACE with UMI labels was used. TCRdb processed the 5' RACE reads again and assigns one entry to each CDR3 protein, with no DNA. Its listing shows 75,000 to 100,000 distinct CDR3 sequences. The sequenced sample consisted of naive CXCR3+ CD8+ T cells from blood. Subset specified: CD45RO-CCR7+CD27+CD95- naive CD8+ T cells expressing CXCR3 (TNR3+). This TCR came from a human donor in good health. Some clones in this sample may be carry-over from other donors' samples. The V gene is TRBV12-3 or TRBV12-4, the J gene TRBJ2-5; no DNA is available, so the TRBD2 call from TCRdb remains unchecked. CDR3 loop: CASSQGRAETQYF.